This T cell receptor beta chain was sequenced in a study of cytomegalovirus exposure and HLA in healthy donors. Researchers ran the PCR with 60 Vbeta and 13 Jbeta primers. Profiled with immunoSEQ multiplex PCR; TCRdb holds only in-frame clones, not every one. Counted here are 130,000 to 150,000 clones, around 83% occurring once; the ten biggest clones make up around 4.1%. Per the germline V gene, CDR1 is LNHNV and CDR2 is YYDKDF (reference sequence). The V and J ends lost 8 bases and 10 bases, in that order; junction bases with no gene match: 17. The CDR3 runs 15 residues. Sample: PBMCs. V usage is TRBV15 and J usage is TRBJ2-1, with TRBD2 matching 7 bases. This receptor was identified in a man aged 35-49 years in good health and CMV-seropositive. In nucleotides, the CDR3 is TGTGCCACCGGGGGGGTGGTAACCCCAATTGGCGAGCAGTTCTTC. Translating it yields CATGGVVTPIGEQFF.